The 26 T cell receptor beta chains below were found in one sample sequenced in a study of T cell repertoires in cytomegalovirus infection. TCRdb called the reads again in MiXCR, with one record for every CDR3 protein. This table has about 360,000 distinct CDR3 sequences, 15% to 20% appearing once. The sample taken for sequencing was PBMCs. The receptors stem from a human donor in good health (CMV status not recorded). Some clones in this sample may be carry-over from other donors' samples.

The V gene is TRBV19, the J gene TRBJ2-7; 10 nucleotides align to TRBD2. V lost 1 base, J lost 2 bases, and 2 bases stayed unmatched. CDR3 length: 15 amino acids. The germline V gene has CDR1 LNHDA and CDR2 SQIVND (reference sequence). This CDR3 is CASSIASGSPYEQYF. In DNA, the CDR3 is TGTGCCAGTAGTATAGCTAGCGGGAGCCCCTACGAGCAGTACTTC.

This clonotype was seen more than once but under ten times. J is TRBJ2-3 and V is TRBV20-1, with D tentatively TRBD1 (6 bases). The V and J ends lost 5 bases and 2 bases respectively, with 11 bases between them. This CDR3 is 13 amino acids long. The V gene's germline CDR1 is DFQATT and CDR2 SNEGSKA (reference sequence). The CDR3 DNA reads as TGCAGTGCTGGCCAGGGGATCACAGATACGCAGTATTTT. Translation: CSAGQGITDTQYF.

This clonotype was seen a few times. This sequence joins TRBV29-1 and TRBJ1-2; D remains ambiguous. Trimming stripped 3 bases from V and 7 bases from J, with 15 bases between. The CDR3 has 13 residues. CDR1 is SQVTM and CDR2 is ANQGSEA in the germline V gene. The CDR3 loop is CSVDSPTRSGYTF. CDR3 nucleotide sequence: TGCAGCGTTGATAGCCCCACAAGGAGTGGCTACACCTTC.

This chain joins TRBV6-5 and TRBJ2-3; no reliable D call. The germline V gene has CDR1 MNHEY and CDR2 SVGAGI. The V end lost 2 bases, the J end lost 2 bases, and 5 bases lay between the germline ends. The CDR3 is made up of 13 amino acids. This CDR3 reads CASSYRHTDTQYF. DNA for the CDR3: TGTGCCAGCAGTTACCGACACACAGATACGCAGTATTTT.

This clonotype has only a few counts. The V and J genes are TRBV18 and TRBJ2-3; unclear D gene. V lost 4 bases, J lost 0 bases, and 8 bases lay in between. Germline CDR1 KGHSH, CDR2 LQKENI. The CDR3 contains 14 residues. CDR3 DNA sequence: TGTGCCAGCTCACAGACACCTAGCACAGATACGCAGTATTTT. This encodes CASSQTPSTDTQYF.

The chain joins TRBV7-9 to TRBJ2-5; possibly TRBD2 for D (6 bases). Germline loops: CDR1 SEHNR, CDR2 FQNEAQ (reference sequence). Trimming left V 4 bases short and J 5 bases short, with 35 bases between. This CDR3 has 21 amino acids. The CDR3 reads CASSSRPGLFGSNTIGETQYF. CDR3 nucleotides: TGTGCCAGCAGCTCCCGACCGGGCTTATTCGGGAGTAATACGATTGGGGAGACCCAGTACTTC.

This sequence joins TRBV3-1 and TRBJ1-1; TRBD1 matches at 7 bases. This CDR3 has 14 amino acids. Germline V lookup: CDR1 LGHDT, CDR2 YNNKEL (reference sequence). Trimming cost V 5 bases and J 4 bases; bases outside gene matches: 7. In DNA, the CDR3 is TGTGCCAGCAGCTTAACCAGGGGGGGCACTGAAGCTTTCTTT. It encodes CASSLTRGGTEAFF.

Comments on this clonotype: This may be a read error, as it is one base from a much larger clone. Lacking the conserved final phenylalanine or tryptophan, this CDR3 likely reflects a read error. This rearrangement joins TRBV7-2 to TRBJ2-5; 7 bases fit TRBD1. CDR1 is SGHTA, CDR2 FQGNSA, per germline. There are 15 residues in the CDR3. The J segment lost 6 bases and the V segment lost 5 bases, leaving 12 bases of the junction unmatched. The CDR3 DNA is TGTGCCAGCAGCATTGGACAGGCCACAACGAAGACCCAGTACATC. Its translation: CASSIGQATTKTQYI.

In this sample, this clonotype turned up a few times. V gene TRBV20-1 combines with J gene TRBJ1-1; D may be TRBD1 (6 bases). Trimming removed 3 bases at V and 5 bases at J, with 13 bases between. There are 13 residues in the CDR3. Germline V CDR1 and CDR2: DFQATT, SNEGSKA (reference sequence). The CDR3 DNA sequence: TGCAGTGCTAGCCCAGGCAGGGGAACTGAAGCTTTCTTT. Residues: CSASPGRGTEAFF.

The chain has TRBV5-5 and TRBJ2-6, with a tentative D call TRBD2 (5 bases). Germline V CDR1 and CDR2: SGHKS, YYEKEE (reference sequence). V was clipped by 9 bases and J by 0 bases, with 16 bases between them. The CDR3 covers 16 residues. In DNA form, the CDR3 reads TGTGCCACCGGGGAGAGTCGCAACTCTGGGGCCAACGTCCTGACTTTC. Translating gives CATGESRNSGANVLTF.

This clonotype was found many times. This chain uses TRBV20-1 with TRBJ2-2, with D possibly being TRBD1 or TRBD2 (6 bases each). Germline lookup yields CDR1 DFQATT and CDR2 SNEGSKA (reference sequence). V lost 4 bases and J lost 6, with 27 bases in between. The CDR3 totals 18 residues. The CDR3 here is CSATLLLAQGGGPGELFF. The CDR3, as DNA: TGCAGTGCTACTCTACTATTAGCACAGGGAGGTGGTCCCGGGGAGCTGTTTTTT.

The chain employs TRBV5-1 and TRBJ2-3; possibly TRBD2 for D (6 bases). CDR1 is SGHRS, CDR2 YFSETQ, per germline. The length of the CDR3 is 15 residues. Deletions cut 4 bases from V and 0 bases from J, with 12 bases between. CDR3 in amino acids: CASSVADTSTDTQYF. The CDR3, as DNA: TGCGCCAGCAGCGTAGCGGATACTAGCACAGATACGCAGTATTTT.

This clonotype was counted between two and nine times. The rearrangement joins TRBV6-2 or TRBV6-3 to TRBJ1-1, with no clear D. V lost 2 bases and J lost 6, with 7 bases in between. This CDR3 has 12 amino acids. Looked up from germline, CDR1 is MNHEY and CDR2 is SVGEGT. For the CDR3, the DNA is TGTGCCAGCAGTTACGGCGCTTCTGAAGCTTTCTTT. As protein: CASSYGASEAFF.

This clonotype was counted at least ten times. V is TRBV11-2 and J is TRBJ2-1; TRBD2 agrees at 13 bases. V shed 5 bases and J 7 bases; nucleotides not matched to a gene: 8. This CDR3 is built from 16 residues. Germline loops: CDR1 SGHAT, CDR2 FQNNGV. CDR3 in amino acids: CASSRLAGGTYNEQFF. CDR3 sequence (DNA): TGTGCCAGCAGCCGACTAGCGGGGGGCACTTATAATGAGCAGTTCTTC.

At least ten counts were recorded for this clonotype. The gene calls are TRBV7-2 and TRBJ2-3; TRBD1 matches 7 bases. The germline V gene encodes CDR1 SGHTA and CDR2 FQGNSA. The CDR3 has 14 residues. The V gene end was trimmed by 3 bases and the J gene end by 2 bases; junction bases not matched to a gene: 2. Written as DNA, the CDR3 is TGTGCCAGCAGCTTCGGACAGGTCACAGATACGCAGTATTTT. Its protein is CASSFGQVTDTQYF. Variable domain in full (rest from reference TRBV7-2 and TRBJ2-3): GAGVSQSPSNKVTEKGKDVELRCDPISGHTALYWYRQSLGQGLEFLIYFQGNSAPDKSGLPSDRFSAERTGGSVSTLTIQRTQQEDSAVYLCASSFGQVTDTQYFGPGTRLTVL.

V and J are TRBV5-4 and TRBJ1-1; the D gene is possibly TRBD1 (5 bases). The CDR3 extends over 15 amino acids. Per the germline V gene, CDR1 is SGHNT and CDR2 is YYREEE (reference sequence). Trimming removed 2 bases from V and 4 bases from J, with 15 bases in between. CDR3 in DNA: TGTGCCAGCAGCTTAGCCACAGGCCTCATCACTGAAGCTTTCTTT. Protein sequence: CASSLATGLITEAFF.

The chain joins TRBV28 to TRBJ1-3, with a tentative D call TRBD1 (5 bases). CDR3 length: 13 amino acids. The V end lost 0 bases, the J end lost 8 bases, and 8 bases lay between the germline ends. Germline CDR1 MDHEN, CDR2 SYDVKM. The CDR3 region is CASSLWGGDTIYF. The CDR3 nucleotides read TGTGCCAGCAGTTTATGGGGGGGAGACACCATATATTTT.

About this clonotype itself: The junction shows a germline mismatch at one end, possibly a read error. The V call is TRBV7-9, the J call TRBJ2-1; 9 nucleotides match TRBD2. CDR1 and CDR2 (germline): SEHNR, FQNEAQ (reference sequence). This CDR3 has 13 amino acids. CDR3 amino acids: CASSLTPGLASIF. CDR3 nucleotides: TGTGCCAGCAGCCTAACACCGGGACTAGCATCGATCTTC. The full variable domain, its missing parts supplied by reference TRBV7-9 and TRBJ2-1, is DTGVSQNPRHKITKRGQNVTFRCDPISEHNRLYWYRQTLGQGPEFLTYFQNEAQLEKSRLLSDRFSAERPKGSFSTLEIQRTEQGDSAMYLCASSLTPGLASIFGPGTRLTVL.

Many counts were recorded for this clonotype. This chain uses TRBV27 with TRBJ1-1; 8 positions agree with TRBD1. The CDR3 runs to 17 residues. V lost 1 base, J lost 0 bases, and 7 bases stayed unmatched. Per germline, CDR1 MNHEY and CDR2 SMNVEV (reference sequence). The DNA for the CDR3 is TGTGCCAGCAGTTTATTTAAGACAGGGGACCTGAACACTGAAGCTTTCTTT. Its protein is CASSLFKTGDLNTEAFF.

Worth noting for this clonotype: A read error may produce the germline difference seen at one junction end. CDR3 loop: CASGYHNTEAFF. In DNA form, the CDR3 reads TGTGCCAGCGGTTACCACAACACTGAAGCTTTCTTT. The rearrangement uses TRBV6-2 or TRBV6-3 and TRBJ1-1; D ambiguous. This CDR3 has 12 residues. CDR1 and CDR2 (germline): MNHEY, SVGEGT.

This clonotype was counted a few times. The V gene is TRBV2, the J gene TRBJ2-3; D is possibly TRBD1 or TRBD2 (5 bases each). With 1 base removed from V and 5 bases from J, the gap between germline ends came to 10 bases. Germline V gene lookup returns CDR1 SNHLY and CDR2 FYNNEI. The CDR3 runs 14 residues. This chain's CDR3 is CASSEVSGRDTQYF. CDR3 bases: TGTGCCAGCAGTGAAGTCTCGGGACGAGATACGCAGTATTTT. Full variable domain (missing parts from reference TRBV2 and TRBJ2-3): EPEVTQTPSHQVTQMGQEVILRCVPISNHLYFYWYRQILGQKVEFLVSFYNNEISEKSEIFDDQFSVERPDGSNFTLKIRSTKLEDSAMYFCASSEVSGRDTQYFGPGTRLTVL.

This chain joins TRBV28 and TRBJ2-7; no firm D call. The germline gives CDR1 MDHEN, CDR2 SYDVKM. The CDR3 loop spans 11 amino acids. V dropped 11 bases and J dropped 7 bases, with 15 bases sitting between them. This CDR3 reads CAVLTLGEQYF. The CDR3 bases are TGTGCCGTACTGACCCTTGGAGAGCAGTACTTC.

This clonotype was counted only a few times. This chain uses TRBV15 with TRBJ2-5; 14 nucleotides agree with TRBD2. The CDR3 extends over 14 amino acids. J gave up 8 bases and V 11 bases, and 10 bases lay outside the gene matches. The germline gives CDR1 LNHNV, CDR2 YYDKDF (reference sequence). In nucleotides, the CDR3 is TGTGCCGCAGCCTCGGGACTAGCGGGAGCAACCCAGTACTTC. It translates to CAAASGLAGATQYF.

This CDR3 reads CSVVGQGIDTQYF. The DNA of the CDR3 is TGCAGCGTTGTTGGCCAGGGGATAGATACGCAGTATTTT. The chain joins TRBV29-1 to TRBJ2-3, with a weak D call TRBD1 (6 bases). V shed 4 bases and J shed 5 bases, with 13 bases lying between them. CDR1 is SQVTM, CDR2 ANQGSEA, per germline. There are 13 residues in the CDR3.

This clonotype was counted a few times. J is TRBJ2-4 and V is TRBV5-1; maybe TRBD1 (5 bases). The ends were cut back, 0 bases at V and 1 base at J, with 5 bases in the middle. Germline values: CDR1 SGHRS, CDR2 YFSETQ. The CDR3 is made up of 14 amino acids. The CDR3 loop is CASSLDRAKNIQYF. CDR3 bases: TGCGCCAGCAGCTTGGACAGGGCCAAAAACATTCAGTACTTC.

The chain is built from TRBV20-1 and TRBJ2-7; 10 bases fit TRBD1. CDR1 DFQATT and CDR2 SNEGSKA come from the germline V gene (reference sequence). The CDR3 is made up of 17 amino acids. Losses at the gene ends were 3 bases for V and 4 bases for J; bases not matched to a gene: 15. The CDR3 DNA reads TGCAGTGCTAGTTACCGGGGACAGGGGAGGCCCCTATACGAGCAGTACTTC. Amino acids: CSASYRGQGRPLYEQYF.